What follows is one T cell receptor beta chain and its context. Its specificity is not known. This sample was taken from a study of CD8+ T cells in alopecia areata. In the study overall: After 6 to 18 months of tofacitinib, follow-up continued 6 months off drug. Whole-study results and caveats: Scalp data also include sequences from resident alphabeta T cells of normal skin.

Sequencing relied on a cDNA template that was reverse transcribed from extracted RNA. TCRdb's table, derived via immunoSEQ multiplex PCR, lists solely in-frame clones and lacks some. In the table there are around 140,000 clones, 51% of which are singletons. V lost 2 bases to trimming and J lost 4 bases, with 11 bases between them. Germline V gives CDR1 LGHNA, CDR2 YNFKEQ. This CDR3 has 14 amino acids. Both CD4+ and CD8+ T cells were separated by sorting PBMCs. This clonotype originated in a human donor with alopecia areata. The chain links TRBV4-2 to TRBJ1-2, with D unresolved. Here the sequenced sample was CD4+ T cells sorted from blood, taken at week 0. The CDR3 protein is CASSQLRTSYGYTF. The CDR3 nucleotides read TGTGCCAGCAGCCAACTTCGTACGAGCTATGGCTACACCTTC.